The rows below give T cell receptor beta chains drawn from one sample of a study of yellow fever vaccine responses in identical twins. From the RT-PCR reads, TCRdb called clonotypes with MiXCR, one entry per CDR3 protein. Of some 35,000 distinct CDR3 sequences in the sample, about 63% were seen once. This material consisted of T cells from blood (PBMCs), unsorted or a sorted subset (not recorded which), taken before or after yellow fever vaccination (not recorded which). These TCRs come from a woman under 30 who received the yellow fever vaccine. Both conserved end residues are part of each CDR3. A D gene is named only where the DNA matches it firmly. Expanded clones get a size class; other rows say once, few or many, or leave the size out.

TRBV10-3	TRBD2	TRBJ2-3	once	TGTGCCATCTTTAGCGGGAGGGGCACAGATACGCAGTATTTT	CAIFSGRGTDTQYF
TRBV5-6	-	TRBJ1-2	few	TGTGCCAGCAGCTACCCGAACTCTAACTATGGCTACACCTTC	CASSYPNSNYGYTF
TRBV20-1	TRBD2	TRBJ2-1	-	TGCAGTGCTAGAGTGAGCGGGGGACTTAATGAGCAGTTCTTC	CSARVSGGLNEQFF
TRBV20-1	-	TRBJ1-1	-	TGCAGTGTCTCCCAATCCCCCACGGAAGCTTTCTTT	CSVSQSPTEAFF
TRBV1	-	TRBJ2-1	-	TGCACCAGCAACACACGCGGTCCGGTTTACAATGAGCAGTTCTTC	CTSNTRGPVYNEQFF
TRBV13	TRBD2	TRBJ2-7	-	TGTGCCAGCAGCGAAGTACTAGCGGGAGGCTCCGAGCAGTACTTC	CASSEVLAGGSEQYF
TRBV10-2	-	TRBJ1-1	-	TGCGCCAGCAATGAAAGGGGGATGAACACTGAAGCTTTCTTT	CASNERGMNTEAFF
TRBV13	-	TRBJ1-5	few	TGTGCCAGTGAAGTGGCTGAAAATCAGCCCCAGCATTTT	CASEVAENQPQHF
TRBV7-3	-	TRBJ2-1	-	TGTGCCAGCAGCTTGGGTCTCGCTTGGGAGCAGTTCTTC	CASSLGLAWEQFF
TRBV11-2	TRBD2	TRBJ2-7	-	TGTGCCAGCAGCTTTAGCGGGAGAAACGACGAGCAGTACTTC	CASSFSGRNDEQYF
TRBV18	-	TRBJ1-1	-	TGTGCCAGCTCACCATCGACGACTATGAACACTGAAGCTTTCTTT	CASSPSTTMNTEAFF
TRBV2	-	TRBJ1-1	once	TGTGCCAGCAGAGCCGGGACGGGGAACACTGAAGCTTTCTTT	CASRAGTGNTEAFF
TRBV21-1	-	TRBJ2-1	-	TGTGCCAGCAGCAAGAAGCTCGGGTTCACCTACAATGAGCAGTTCTTC	CASSKKLGFTYNEQFF
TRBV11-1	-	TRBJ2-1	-	TGTGCCAGCAGCTTATCTTCGACCGGGGCCGAGCAGTTCTTC	CASSLSSTGAEQFF
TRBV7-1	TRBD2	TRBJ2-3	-	TGTGCCAGCAGCTCAGGCTCGGCGGGGGAGACAGATACGCAGTATTTT	CASSSGSAGETDTQYF
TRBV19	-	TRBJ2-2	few	TGTGCCAGCAAGATCACCGGGGAGCTGTTTTTT	CASKITGELFF
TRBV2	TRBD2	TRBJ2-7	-	TGTGCCAGCAGTGTCCCTCCCCGACTAGCGGGCTCCTACGAGCAGTACTTC	CASSVPPRLAGSYEQYF
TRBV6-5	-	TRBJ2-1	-	TGTGCCAGCAGTTACTCGGCTAGTGGTTCCAATGAGCAGTTCTTC	CASSYSASGSNEQFF
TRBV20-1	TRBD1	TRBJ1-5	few	TGCAGTGCTAGAGGCTCGGGACAGCGCAATCAGCCCCAGCATTTT	CSARGSGQRNQPQHF
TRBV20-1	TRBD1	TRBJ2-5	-	TGCAGTGCTAGAGATTTCGGACAGGCGTACCAAGAGACCCAGTACTTC	CSARDFGQAYQETQYF
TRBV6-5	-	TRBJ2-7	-	TGTGCCAGCAGTTACAAGGGGGGATACGAGCAGTACTTC	CASSYKGGYEQYF
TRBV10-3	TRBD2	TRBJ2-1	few	TGTGCCATCGGTCTTAGCGGGAGAGGGTACAATGAGCAGTTCTTC	CAIGLSGRGYNEQFF
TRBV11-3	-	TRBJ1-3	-	TGTGCCAGCAGCTTAACGGGGGGTGGAAACACCATATATTTT	CASSLTGGGNTIYF
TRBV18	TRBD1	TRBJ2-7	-	TGTGCCAGCTCACCACCTGTCTCAGGGGGATCCTACGAGCAGTACTTC	CASSPPVSGGSYEQYF
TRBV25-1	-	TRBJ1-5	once	TGTGCCAGCAGTGGGGGAGGGCAGAACAATCAGCCCCAGCATTTT	CASSGGGQNNQPQHF
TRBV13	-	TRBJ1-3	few	TGTGCCAGCAGGGGGACTGGAAACACCATATATTTT	CASRGTGNTIYF
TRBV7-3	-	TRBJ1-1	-	TGTGCCAGCAGCGGACAGCCTGGGAACACTGAAGCTTTCTTT	CASSGQPGNTEAFF
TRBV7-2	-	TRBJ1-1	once	TGTGCCAGCAGCTTGGCGCTTGAAGCTTTCTTT	CASSLALEAFF
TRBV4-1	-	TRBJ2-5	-	TGCGCCAGCAGCCAAGGTCGCTTGTCAGAGACCCAGTACTTC	CASSQGRLSETQYF
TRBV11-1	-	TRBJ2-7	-	TGTGCCAGCAGTCCGGACACCTTTTACTACGAGCAGTACTTC	CASSPDTFYYEQYF
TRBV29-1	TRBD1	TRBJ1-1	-	TGCAGCGTTGTATTCGGGACAGGGAGGACTGAAGCTTTCTTT	CSVVFGTGRTEAFF
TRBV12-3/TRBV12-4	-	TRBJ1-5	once	TGTGCCAGCAGTCCAGGGACTTATCAGCCCCAGCATTTT	CASSPGTYQPQHF
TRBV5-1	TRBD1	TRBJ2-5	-	TGCGCCAGCAGCTTGGGGGACAGTACCTACCAAGAGACCCAGTACTTC	CASSLGDSTYQETQYF
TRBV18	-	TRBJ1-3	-	TGTGCCAGTCCAGGGAGCTCTGGAAACACCATATATTTT	CASPGSSGNTIYF
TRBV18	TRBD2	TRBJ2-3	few	TGTGCCAGCTCACCAAGACTAGCGGCCCGCACAGATACGCAGTATTTT	CASSPRLAARTDTQYF
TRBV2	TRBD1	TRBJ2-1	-	TGTGCCAGCAGTGTCCGGGACAGATGGACCAATGAGCAGTTCTTC	CASSVRDRWTNEQFF
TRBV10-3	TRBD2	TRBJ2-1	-	TGTGCCATCAGTGAGTCCAATAGCGGGGGGCCCTACAATGAGCAGTTCTTC	CAISESNSGGPYNEQFF
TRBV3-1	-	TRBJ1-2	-	TGTGCCAGCAGCCCCGACGGGAACTATGGCTACACCTTC	CASSPDGNYGYTF
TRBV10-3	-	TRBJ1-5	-	TGTGCCATCAGTAGGGAGGCTGGCAATCAGCCCCAGCATTTT	CAISREAGNQPQHF
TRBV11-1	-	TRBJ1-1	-	TGTGCCAGCAGCTTAGTTTCCGATAACACTGAAGCTTTCTTT	CASSLVSDNTEAFF
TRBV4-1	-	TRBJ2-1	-	TGCGCCAGCAGCCAAGCGAGGTTCGGTGAGCAGTTCTTC	CASSQARFGEQFF
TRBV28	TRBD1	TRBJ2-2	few	TGTGCCAGCAGGAGATCCGGGACAGGGGATACCGGGGAGCTGTTTTTT	CASRRSGTGDTGELFF
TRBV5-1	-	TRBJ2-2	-	TGCGCCAGCAGCTTACAGGGATGGGACACCGGGGAGCTGTATTTT	CASSLQGWDTGELYF
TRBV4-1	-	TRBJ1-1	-	TGCGCCAGCAGCCAACCAGGGTCCCCTATGAACACTGAAGCTTTCTTT	CASSQPGSPMNTEAFF
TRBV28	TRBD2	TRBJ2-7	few	TGTGCCAGCAGCCTGGGGGTGGCTAGCGGGAATTACGAGCAGTACTTC	CASSLGVASGNYEQYF
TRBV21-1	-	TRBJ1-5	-	TGTGCCAGCAGCAAAAAAACAGGGAGGTTCGATCAGCCCCAGCATTTT	CASSKKTGRFDQPQHF
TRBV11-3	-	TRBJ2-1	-	TGTGCCAGCAGCTCTCAGCGGCAGATAATGCAACTCTTC	CASSSQRQIMQLF
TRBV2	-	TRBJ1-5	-	TGTGCCAGCGGGGGGCGGGTTATCGAGCCCCAGCATTTT	CASGGRVIEPQHF
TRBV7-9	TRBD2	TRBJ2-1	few	TGTGCCAGCAACCCGGGGACTAGCGGATACAATGAGCAGTTCTTC	CASNPGTSGYNEQFF
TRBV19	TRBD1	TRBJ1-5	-	TGTGCCAGTAGGATGGACAGGGTTAGCAATCAGCCCCAGCATTTT	CASRMDRVSNQPQHF
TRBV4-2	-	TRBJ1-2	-	TGTGCCAGCAGCGCCCTGGGGGGAAACTATGGCTACACCTTC	CASSALGGNYGYTF
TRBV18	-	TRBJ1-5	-	TGTGCCAGCTCACCGCAACAGGGATATCAGCCCCAGCATTTT	CASSPQQGYQPQHF
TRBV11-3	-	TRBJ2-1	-	TGTGCCAGCAGCCGCCGGGCCAGGGCCGACTACAATGAGCAGTTCTTC	CASSRRARADYNEQFF